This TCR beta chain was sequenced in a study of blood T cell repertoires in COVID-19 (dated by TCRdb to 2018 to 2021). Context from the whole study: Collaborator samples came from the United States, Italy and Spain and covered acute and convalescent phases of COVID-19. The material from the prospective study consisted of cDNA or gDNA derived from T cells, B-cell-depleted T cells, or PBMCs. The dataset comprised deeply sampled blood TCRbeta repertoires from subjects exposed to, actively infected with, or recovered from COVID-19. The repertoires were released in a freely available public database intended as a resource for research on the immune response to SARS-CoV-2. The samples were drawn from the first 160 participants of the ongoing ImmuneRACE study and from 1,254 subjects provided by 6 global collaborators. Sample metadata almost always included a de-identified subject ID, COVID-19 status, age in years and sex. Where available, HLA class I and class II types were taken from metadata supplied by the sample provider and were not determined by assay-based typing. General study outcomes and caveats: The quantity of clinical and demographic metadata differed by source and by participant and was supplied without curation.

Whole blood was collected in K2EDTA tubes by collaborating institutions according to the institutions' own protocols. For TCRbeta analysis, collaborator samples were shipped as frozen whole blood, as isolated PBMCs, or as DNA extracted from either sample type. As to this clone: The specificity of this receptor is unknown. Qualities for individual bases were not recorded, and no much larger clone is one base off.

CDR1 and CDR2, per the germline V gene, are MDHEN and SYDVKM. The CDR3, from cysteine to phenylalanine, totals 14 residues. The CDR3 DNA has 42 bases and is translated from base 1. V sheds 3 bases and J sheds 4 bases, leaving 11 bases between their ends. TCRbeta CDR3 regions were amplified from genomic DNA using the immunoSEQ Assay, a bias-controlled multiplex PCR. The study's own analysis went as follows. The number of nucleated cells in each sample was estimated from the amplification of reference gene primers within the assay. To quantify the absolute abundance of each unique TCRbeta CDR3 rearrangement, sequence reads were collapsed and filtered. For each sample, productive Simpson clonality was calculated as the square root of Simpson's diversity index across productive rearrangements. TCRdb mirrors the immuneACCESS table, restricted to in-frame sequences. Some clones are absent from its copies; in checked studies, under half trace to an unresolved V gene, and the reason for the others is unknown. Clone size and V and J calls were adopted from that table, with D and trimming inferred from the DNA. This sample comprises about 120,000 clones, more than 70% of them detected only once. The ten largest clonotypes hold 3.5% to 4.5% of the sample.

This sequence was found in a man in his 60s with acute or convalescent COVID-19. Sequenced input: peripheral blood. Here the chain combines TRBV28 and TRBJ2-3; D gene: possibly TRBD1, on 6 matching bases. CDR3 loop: CASSLPTGSDTQYF. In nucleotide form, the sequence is TGTGCCAGCAGTTTGCCAACAGGGTCAGATACGCAGTATTTT.